These 18 T cell receptor beta chains share one sample of origin, sequenced in a study of T cell clonotyping in hematopoietic cell transplantation. Method: immunoSEQ multiplex PCR; TCRdb's copy keeps in-frame clones and lacks some. The data contain over 10,000 clones, around 90% of them seen just once; the ten biggest clones take up approximately 1.1%. The sequenced sample consisted of peripheral blood mononuclear cells. These receptors were collected from a man aged 25-40 years in good health. Some clones in this sample may be carry-over from other donors' samples.

The table lists this clone with a count of one. The chain uses TRBV5-5 and TRBJ1-5; D not certain. Trimming cost V 0 bases and J 4 bases, with 8 bases left between them. This CDR3 is built from 14 residues. From germline, CDR1 is SGHKS and CDR2 YYEKEE (reference sequence). The CDR3 DNA sequence: TGTGCCAGCAGCTTGGATATGGCGAATCAGCCCCAGCATTTT. Its translation: CASSLDMANQPQHF.

The rearrangement joins TRBV2 to TRBJ2-5, with TRBD2 as a possible D gene (5 bases). V was trimmed by 7 bases and J by 3 bases, leaving 6 bases between them. The CDR3 runs 11 residues. Germline V lookup: CDR1 SNHLY, CDR2 FYNNEI. The CDR3 DNA reads TGTGCCAGCATACTAGAAGAGACCCAGTACTTC. It specifies CASILEETQYF.

The chain links TRBV30 to TRBJ1-2, with D hard to call. This CDR3 comprises 12 residues. Germline loops: CDR1 GTSNPN, CDR2 SVGIG (reference sequence). The ends were cut back, 2 bases at V and 8 bases at J, with 12 bases in the middle. The CDR3 nucleotides read TGTGCCTGGAGTAGTGGGGTTGGCGGCTACACCTTC. Encoded protein: CAWSSGVGGYTF.

This rearrangement joins TRBV4-1 to TRBJ1-6; 10 positions agree with TRBD1. The germline V gene has CDR1 MGHRA and CDR2 YSYEKL. This CDR3 spans 17 amino acids. Trimming cost V 3 bases and J 7 bases; bases outside gene matches: 9. Here the CDR3 DNA reads TGCGCCAGCAGCCAGGCGGGACAGGGGTTATGGAATTCACCCCTCCACTTT. Its translation is CASSQAGQGLWNSPLHF.

V is TRBV18 and J is TRBJ1-2; 7 bases are a match to TRBD1. V trimming: 4 bases; J trimming: 2 bases; junction bases outside the gene matches: 4. The CDR3 totals 14 residues. Germline V gene sequence: CDR1 KGHSH, CDR2 LQKENI. DNA for the CDR3: TGTGCCAGCTCACTGGTCAGGGGGAACTATGGCTACACCTTC. Translating gives CASSLVRGNYGYTF.

V and J are TRBV5-1 and TRBJ2-3; no firm D call. The CDR3 has 14 amino acids. Trimming took off 0 bases at V and 4 bases at J, with 9 bases between the two ends. Germline V gene sequence: CDR1 SGHRS, CDR2 YFSETQ. The CDR3, as DNA: TGCGCCAGCAGCTTGGAGAACACAGCAGATACGCAGTATTTT. Its protein is CASSLENTADTQYF.

This sequence joins TRBV25-1 and TRBJ2-2; 8 bases align to TRBD1. This CDR3 spans 14 amino acids. The germline V gene encodes CDR1 MGHDK and CDR2 SYGVNS. V was pared by 5 bases and J by 4 bases, with 3 bases of the junction left unmatched. CDR3 amino acids: CASSPGGPTGELFF. The CDR3, as DNA: TGTGCCAGCAGTCCAGGGGGCCCCACCGGGGAGCTGTTTTTT.

This clone came up once. This sequence joins TRBV27 and TRBJ2-7; TRBD2 matches at 14 bases. V was clipped by 4 bases and J by 3 bases; unmatched bases: 11. This CDR3 has 18 amino acids. Per germline, CDR1 MNHEY and CDR2 SMNVEV (reference sequence). Here the CDR3 reads CASSSRLAGGPNVYEQYF. CDR3 nucleotide sequence: TGTGCCAGCAGTTCGAGACTAGCGGGGGGGCCTAACGTCTACGAGCAGTACTTC.

The CDR3 region has the DNA TGTGCCAGCAGCTCGGAGGATCAGCCCCAGCATTTT. Its protein product is CASSSEDQPQHF. The J gene is TRBJ1-5, the V gene TRBV5-4, with D uncertain. V gave up 3 bases and J gave up 5 bases, with 6 bases separating them. Looked up from germline, CDR1 is SGHNT and CDR2 is YYREEE (reference sequence). The CDR3 loop spans 12 amino acids.

V gene TRBV29-1 combines with J gene TRBJ2-7; TRBD1 might be the D (6 bases). Germline assignment: CDR1 SQVTM and CDR2 ANQGSEA. This CDR3 is built from 14 residues. V lost 2 bases to trimming and J lost 0 bases, with 11 bases between them. CDR3 protein: CSVESSDSSYEQYF. The CDR3 region has the DNA TGCAGCGTTGAATCGTCGGACAGCTCCTACGAGCAGTACTTC.

The V call is TRBV30, the J call TRBJ1-4; D remains ambiguous. The CDR3 is 11 residues long. CDR1 is GTSNPN, CDR2 SVGIG, per germline (reference sequence). The V end lost 0 bases, the J end lost 10 bases, and 6 bases lay between the germline ends. The CDR3 spells CAWSVPGKLFF. The CDR3 bases are TGTGCCTGGAGTGTACCGGGAAAACTGTTTTTT.

The chain recombines TRBV6-1 with TRBJ2-7, with 12 bases aligning to TRBD1. Germline lookup yields CDR1 MNHNS and CDR2 SASEGT. V dropped 7 bases and J dropped 5; count of bases not matched to a gene: 9. The CDR3 loop spans 15 amino acids. The DNA for the CDR3 is TGTGCCAGCACCGAGGGCGGGACAGGGGGCGACGAGCAGTACTTC. Protein product: CASTEGGTGGDEQYF.

V usage is TRBV7-6 and J usage is TRBJ1-3; D might be TRBD1 (6 bases). Looked up from germline, CDR1 is SGHVS and CDR2 is FNYEAQ. The germline V and J ends were trimmed by 6 bases and 0 bases, with 21 bases remaining between them. CDR3 length: 18 amino acids. CDR3 in amino acids: CASSWGGSGGISGNTIYF. The CDR3 DNA sequence: TGTGCCAGCAGTTGGGGGGGCAGTGGAGGAATCTCTGGAAACACCATATATTTT.

This chain links TRBV5-6 with TRBJ1-2; D uncertain. The CDR3 length is 12 residues. Looked up from germline, CDR1 is SGHDT and CDR2 is YYEEEE. The ends were cut back, 4 bases at V and 4 bases at J, with 8 bases in the middle. This chain's CDR3 is CASSTESYGYTF. The DNA of the CDR3 is TGTGCCAGCAGCACGGAGAGCTATGGCTACACCTTC.

The chain recombines TRBV2 with TRBJ1-2; D remains ambiguous. This CDR3 is built from 15 residues. V dropped 3 bases and J dropped 0 bases, with 11 bases sitting between them. Germline V lookup: CDR1 SNHLY, CDR2 FYNNEI. The CDR3 sequence: CASSEFRATNYGYTF. The DNA for the CDR3 is TGTGCCAGCAGTGAGTTTCGTGCTACTAACTATGGCTACACCTTC.

This clone is a singleton in its sample. The CDR3 reads CASSYSGNNEQFF. The CDR3 nucleotides read TGTGCCAGCAGTTACAGCGGGAACAATGAGCAGTTCTTC. The chain recombines TRBV6-5 with TRBJ2-1, with TRBD2 matching 7 bases. V lost 2 bases to trimming and J lost 5 bases; unmatched junction nucleotides: 0. CDR1 is MNHEY and CDR2 is SVGAGI in the germline V gene. The CDR3 runs to 13 residues.

This chain connects TRBV5-1 to TRBJ2-7; perhaps TRBD1 as D (7 bases). From germline, CDR1 is SGHRS and CDR2 YFSETQ. CDR3 length: 13 amino acids. V was trimmed by 4 bases and J by 12 bases, leaving 20 bases between them. CDR3 nucleotide sequence: TGCGCCAGCAGCCCCAGGGGGGCGGAAAAATCGTACTTC. Protein sequence: CASSPRGAEKSYF.

The chain has TRBV10-3 and TRBJ1-5, with D unclear. The CDR3 is made up of 15 amino acids. The V end was cut by 2 bases, the J end by 3 bases, with 11 bases between. Germline CDR1 reads ENHRY; CDR2 reads SYGVKD. The CDR3 bases are TGTGCCATCAGTGAGCCCGACGGCACCAATCAGCCCCAGCATTTT. Translated: CAISEPDGTNQPQHF.